This T cell receptor beta chain emerged from a study of blood T cell repertoires in COVID-19. V gave up 6 bases and J gave up 8 bases; unmatched junction bases: 10. Germline CDR1 MDHEN, CDR2 SYDVKM. The CDR3 sequence is 15 residues long. Methods used by the authors: Nucleated cell number was recorded as an estimate derived from reference gene primer amplification. Repertoires were generated with immunoSEQ multiplex PCR, while TCRdb's copy carries only in-frame clones and drops some. V and J calls and clone size are those listed in that table; D and trimming were worked out from the DNA. The repertoire consists of some 290,000 clones, with 85% to 90% occurring once and the leading ten covering roughly 10%.

This chain links TRBV28 with TRBJ1-4; 9 nucleotides align to TRBD1. The origin of this receptor is a woman aged 30 to 39 with COVID-19, enrolled during active disease. Material: peripheral blood. The CDR3 sequence is CASRLYPTGGEKLFF. CDR3 coding DNA: TGTGCCAGCAGACTTTACCCGACAGGGGGGGAAAAACTGTTTTTT.